This T cell receptor (beta chain) was found in a study of blood T cell repertoires in COVID-19. Across the study: Samples of COVID-19 (acute and convalescent) were obtained from the United States, Italy and Spain.

Measured with immunoSEQ multiplex PCR; TCRdb has only the in-frame clones, and not every one. In the table there are 150,000 to 200,000 clones, approximately 85% of which are singletons. The CDR3 contains 12 residues. V was pared by 5 bases and J by 0 bases, with 5 bases between. Germline loops: CDR1 GTSNPN, CDR2 SVGIG (reference sequence). This sequence originates from a woman of 80 years or more with acute or convalescent COVID-19. The chain carries TRBV30 and TRBJ1-3; D call uncertain. The sequenced sample was peripheral blood. In DNA form, the CDR3 reads TGTGCCTGGGCTCTCTCTGGAAACACCATATATTTT. Translation gives CAWALSGNTIYF.